Presented here are 27 T cell receptor beta chains from one specimen sequenced in a study of cytomegalovirus exposure and HLA in healthy donors. 13 Jbeta primers and 60 Vbeta primers were used for the PCR. Produced via immunoSEQ multiplex PCR; TCRdb's table is partial and in-frame only. This table holds 200,000 to 250,000 clones, less than 85% found once. The sequencing input was PBMCs. The receptors originated from a man between 18 and 29 years old in good health and CMV-seronegative.

The V call is TRBV7-3, the J call TRBJ2-5; TRBD2 is a possible D gene (6 bases). The CDR3 extends over 13 amino acids. The germline gives CDR1 SGHTA, CDR2 FQGTGA. V dropped 5 bases and J dropped 4 bases, with 11 bases sitting between them. As DNA, the CDR3 is TGTGCCAGCAGCATCACTAGCAGAGAGACCCAGTACTTC. It codes for CASSITSRETQYF.

This chain links TRBV5-1 with TRBJ2-3; D is perhaps TRBD1 (6 bases). The CDR3 has 15 amino acids. The V end was cut by 4 bases, the J end by 5 bases, with 17 bases between. The V gene's germline CDR1 is SGHRS and CDR2 YFSETQ. The CDR3 DNA reads TGCGCCAGCAGCCCTAGGGTCCCCAGGGGAGATACGCAGTATTTT. Translation gives CASSPRVPRGDTQYF.

V and J are TRBV7-2 and TRBJ2-7, with TRBD1 matching 8 bases. The CDR3 has 17 residues. From germline, CDR1 is SGHTA and CDR2 FQGNSA. V shed 1 base and J 6 bases; nucleotides not matched to a gene: 14. The chain's CDR3 is CASSLVLIGQGRAEQYF. CDR3 nucleotide sequence: TGTGCCAGCAGCTTAGTCTTAATTGGACAGGGTCGCGCCGAGCAGTACTTC.

Only a few counts were recorded for this clone. The CDR3 region is CASSETSPSGETQYF. The CDR3 region has the DNA TGTGCCAGCAGTGAAACCTCTCCGTCGGGAGAGACCCAGTACTTC. V is TRBV11-2 and J is TRBJ2-5; D not resolved. Deletions cut 6 bases from V and 4 bases from J, with 18 bases between. CDR1 SGHAT and CDR2 FQNNGV come from the germline V gene. The CDR3 has 15 amino acids. Full variable domain (outside the CDR3, taken from reference TRBV11-2 and TRBJ2-5): EAGVAQSPRYKIIEKRQSVAFWCNPISGHATLYWYQQILGQGPKLLIQFQNNGVVDDSQLPKDRFSAERLKGVDSTLKIQPAKLEDSAVYLCASSETSPSGETQYFGPGTRLLVL.

The V gene is TRBV5-1, the J gene TRBJ2-3; 7 nucleotides agree with TRBD1. The CDR3 is 16 residues long. CDR1 is SGHRS, CDR2 YFSETQ, per germline. The trim removed 3 bases at V and 2 bases at J, leaving 9 bases unmatched. CDR3 protein: CASSSQPGQFTDTQYF. CDR3 in DNA: TGCGCCAGCAGCTCCCAACCGGGACAGTTCACAGATACGCAGTATTTT.

This clone was detected a few times. The rearrangement links TRBV2 to TRBJ1-2; no clear D. CDR1 and CDR2 from the germline V gene are SNHLY and FYNNEI. The CDR3 covers 13 residues. V was trimmed by 4 bases and J by 2 bases, leaving 8 bases between them. The CDR3 coding sequence is TGTGCCAGCAGTGGGAGGTCGAACTATGGCTACACCTTC. Translated: CASSGRSNYGYTF.

The V gene is TRBV4-1, the J gene TRBJ2-7, with TRBD2 matching 9 bases. Trimming took 0 bases from V and 2 from J; bases not matched to a gene: 2. Germline V gives CDR1 MGHRA, CDR2 YSYEKL. The CDR3 totals 15 residues. The CDR3 nucleotides read TGCGCCAGCAGCCAAGACCGGACTAGCGCCTACGAGCAGTACTTC. Protein: CASSQDRTSAYEQYF.

The chain carries TRBV4-1 and TRBJ2-1, with TRBD2 matching 13 bases. CDR1 is MGHRA and CDR2 is YSYEKL in the germline V gene. V shed 1 base, J shed 13 bases, and the junction held 4 bases outside the gene matches. The CDR3 has 14 residues. The DNA of the CDR3 is TGCGCCAGCAGCCAAGCGGGGACTAGCGGGATACAGTTCTTC. Translated, it gives CASSQAGTSGIQFF.

The chain recombines TRBV28 with TRBJ1-2; maybe TRBD1 (6 bases). The germline V gene encodes CDR1 MDHEN and CDR2 SYDVKM. The CDR3 has 14 amino acids. The germline V and J ends were trimmed by 3 bases and 8 bases, with 16 bases remaining between them. The CDR3 nucleotides read TGTGCCAGCAGTTTCGTCTCAGGACAGTGGGGCTACACCTTC. This sequence encodes CASSFVSGQWGYTF.

The genes are TRBV2 and TRBJ2-3; 9 bases are a match to TRBD2. The CDR3 length is 15 residues. The V gene end was trimmed by 6 bases and the J gene end by 3 bases; junction bases not matched to a gene: 7. CDR1 is SNHLY, CDR2 FYNNEI, per germline. The CDR3 DNA reads TGTGCCAGCAGCGGGGCGGGAGGGGGTACAGATACGCAGTATTTT. This gives the protein CASSGAGGGTDTQYF.

This clone was detected a few times. The V and J genes are TRBV6-5 and TRBJ2-7; tentative D call: TRBD2 (6 bases). From germline, CDR1 is MNHEY and CDR2 SVGAGI. V was cut by 5 bases and J by 4 bases, with 18 bases left in between. The CDR3 spans 15 residues. For the CDR3, the DNA is TGTGCCAGCAGTCCCCCCAACCTGGGGAGGTACGAGCAGTACTTC. Translating it yields CASSPPNLGRYEQYF.

This clone was seen a few times. Other DNA sequences from this sample encode an identical CDR3 as well. The V call is TRBV9, the J call TRBJ1-2; 7 bases match TRBD1. Germline V gene data show CDR1 as SGDLS and CDR2 as YYNGEE. There are 14 residues in the CDR3. Trimming took 0 bases from V and 4 from J; bases not matched to a gene: 3. The CDR3 DNA follows: TGTGCCAGCAGCGTAGGACAGGGAAGCTATGGCTACACCTTC. It codes for CASSVGQGSYGYTF.

The CDR3 here is CASSKDRDTEAFF. The CDR3 coding sequence is TGTGCCAGTAGTAAAGACAGGGACACTGAAGCTTTCTTT. The V gene is TRBV19, the J gene TRBJ1-1, with 7 bases lining up with TRBD1. Trimming took 4 bases from V and 3 from J; bases not matched to a gene: 2. From germline, CDR1 is LNHDA and CDR2 SQIVND (reference sequence). This CDR3 comprises 13 residues.

DNA of the CDR3: TGTGCCAGCAGGTTAGGACTAGCGGGAACCACAGATACGCAGTATTTT. Translated: CASRLGLAGTTDTQYF. The chain carries TRBV28 and TRBJ2-3; 12 bases map to TRBD2. The CDR3 has 16 residues. Germline V gene data show CDR1 as MDHEN and CDR2 as SYDVKM. The V segment lost 6 bases and the J segment 2 bases; nucleotides outside the gene matches: 6. The full variable domain, rest sourced from reference TRBV28 and TRBJ2-3, is DVKVTQSSRYLVKRTGEKVFLECVQDMDHENMFWYRQDPGLGLRLIYFSYDVKMKEKGDIPEGYSVSREKKERFSLILESASTNQTSMYLCASRLGLAGTTDTQYFGPGTRLTVL.

The chain employs TRBV5-1 and TRBJ2-7, with 10 bases that match TRBD1. V gave up 6 bases and J gave up 1 base; unmatched junction bases: 13. The CDR3 length is 17 residues. CDR1 SGHRS and CDR2 YFSETQ come from the germline V gene. This chain's CDR3 is CASKINAGTGDSYEQYF. In DNA, the CDR3 is TGCGCCAGCAAAATCAACGCCGGGACAGGGGATTCCTACGAGCAGTACTTC.

This chain connects TRBV28 to TRBJ2-2, with D possibly TRBD1 on 5 matching bases. Germline V gene data show CDR1 as MDHEN and CDR2 as SYDVKM. The CDR3 consists of 13 residues. Trimming pared 5 bases from V and 5 bases from J, leaving 9 bases between. CDR3 protein: CASSTPGTGELFF. The CDR3, as DNA: TGTGCCAGCAGTACACCAGGGACCGGGGAGCTGTTTTTT.

The chain has TRBV28 and TRBJ1-5, with 7 bases aligning to TRBD1. Germline CDR1 reads MDHEN; CDR2 reads SYDVKM. Trimming removed 5 bases from V and 6 bases from J; junction bases left unmatched: 4. The length of the CDR3 is 13 residues. In DNA, the CDR3 is TGTGCCAGCAGTCCAGGGGGATCTCAGCCCCAGCATTTT. This encodes CASSPGGSQPQHF.

This clone was recorded once. The genes are TRBV27 and TRBJ2-1; D unresolved. Germline CDR1 is MNHEY and CDR2 is SMNVEV (reference sequence). The CDR3 is 10 amino acids. V lost 8 bases, J lost 8 bases, and 7 bases lay in between. The CDR3 DNA sequence: TGTGCCAGCGGCAAATATGAGCAGTTCTTC. Translating gives CASGKYEQFF.

This chain connects TRBV19 to TRBJ1-1; maybe TRBD1 (6 bases). The V gene's germline CDR1 is LNHDA and CDR2 SQIVND (reference sequence). The length of the CDR3 is 15 residues. V was trimmed by 5 bases and J by 5 bases, leaving 18 bases between them. This CDR3 is CASSGRDRRWTEAFF. In DNA, the CDR3 is TGTGCCAGTAGTGGGAGAGACAGGCGGTGGACTGAAGCTTTCTTT.

The chain employs TRBV18 and TRBJ2-1; TRBD2 is a possible D gene (5 bases). Germline V CDR1 and CDR2: KGHSH, LQKENI. The V gene lost 0 bases and the J gene lost 0 bases, with 6 bases spanning the gap. The CDR3 is 15 amino acids. CDR3 nucleotide sequence: TGTGCCAGCTCACCACCGGGGAGCTCCTACAATGAGCAGTTCTTC. Amino acid sequence: CASSPPGSSYNEQFF. Filled out from reference TRBV18 and TRBJ2-1, the complete variable domain reads NAGVMQNPRHLVRRRGQEARLRCSPMKGHSHVYWYRQLPEEGLKFMVYLQKENIIDESGMPKERFSAEFPKEGPSILRIQQVVRGDSAAYFCASSPPGSSYNEQFFGPGTRLTVL.

The genes are TRBV5-1 and TRBJ2-2; a weak D match, TRBD2 (6 bases). Germline V lookup: CDR1 SGHRS, CDR2 YFSETQ. Trimming removed 1 base at V and 0 bases at J, with 7 bases between. The CDR3 sequence is 15 residues long. CDR3: CASSLSGSNTGELFF. The CDR3 DNA is TGCGCCAGCAGCTTGAGCGGGTCGAACACCGGGGAGCTGTTTTTT.

The chain combines TRBV7-9 with TRBJ2-1, with TRBD2 identical over 8 bases. This CDR3 has 12 residues. In germline, CDR1 is SEHNR, CDR2 FQNEAQ (reference sequence). V lost 5 bases, J lost 8 bases, and 2 bases stayed unmatched. CDR3 amino acids: CASSPGGDEQFF. The CDR3 coding sequence is TGTGCCAGCAGCCCGGGAGGGGATGAGCAGTTCTTC.

The chain employs TRBV7-2 and TRBJ2-3, with a possible D match to TRBD1 (5 bases). Trimming pared 2 bases from V and 3 bases from J, leaving 12 bases between. Germline V gene sequence: CDR1 SGHTA, CDR2 FQGNSA. This CDR3 comprises 15 residues. The CDR3 sequence is CASSLRGSETDTQYF. In DNA, the CDR3 is TGTGCCAGCAGCTTAAGGGGCAGCGAGACAGATACGCAGTATTTT.

The chain couples TRBV19 to TRBJ2-7; a possible D gene is TRBD2 (6 bases). The CDR3 is 13 residues long. Germline values: CDR1 LNHDA, CDR2 SQIVND (reference sequence). V was trimmed by 3 bases and J by 5 bases, leaving 11 bases between them. CDR3 region: CASSIDGSNEQYF. The CDR3 coding sequence is TGTGCCAGTAGTATCGACGGGAGTAACGAGCAGTACTTC. The whole variable domain, filled in from reference TRBV19 and TRBJ2-7, reads DGGITQSPKYLFRKEGQNVTLSCEQNLNHDAMYWYRQDPGQGLRLIYYSQIVNDFQKGDIAEGYSVSREKKESFPLTVTSAQKNPTAFYLCASSIDGSNEQYFGPGTRLTVT.

This chain joins TRBV28 and TRBJ2-7; D is unresolved. Germline V gene lookup returns CDR1 MDHEN and CDR2 SYDVKM. The ends were cut back, 1 base at V and 9 bases at J, with 10 bases in the middle. The length of the CDR3 is 12 residues. CDR3 region: CASSLFPLGQYF. The CDR3 bases are TGTGCCAGCAGTTTATTCCCGCTCGGGCAGTACTTC.

V usage is TRBV6-7 and J usage is TRBJ1-2; TRBD1 matches 7 bases. TRBV6-7 is labeled an ORF, and its function is uncertain. The CDR3 contains 14 residues. Trimming cost V 7 bases and J 8 bases; bases outside gene matches: 13. CDR3 region: CASILCGDSNGYTF. As DNA, the CDR3 is TGTGCCAGCATCCTATGCGGGGACAGTAACGGCTACACCTTC.

The CDR3 DNA sequence: TGTGCCACCAGCAGAGATGGGCTAGCGGGAAATGAGCAGTACTTC. Protein sequence: CATSRDGLAGNEQYF. V and J are TRBV15 and TRBJ2-7; the match to TRBD2 covers 9 bases. This CDR3 spans 15 amino acids. V was clipped by 0 bases and J by 7 bases; unmatched bases: 7. The germline V gene has CDR1 LNHNV and CDR2 YYDKDF (reference sequence).